This is a list of T cell receptor beta chains from one sample in a study of cytomegalovirus exposure and HLA in healthy donors. Data came from immunoSEQ multiplex PCR; TCRdb stores just in-frame clones and leaves some out. The sample comprises around 90,000 clones, 70% to 85% of which are singletons, and about a tenth rests with the top ten. The specimen was PBMCs. The source is a human donor in good health. The CDR3 runs from the conserved cysteine through the conserved F or W. Fields, in order: J gene, V gene, D gene, clone size, CDR3 protein, CDR3 DNA. The D gene is left open where the match is weak. The size field is filled for only some rows; it gives once, few, many or a size class.

J gene: TRBJ2-1
V gene: TRBV7-3
D gene: TRBD2
clone size: -
CDR3 protein: CASSLLAGEGNEQFF
CDR3 DNA: TGTGCCAGCAGCTTACTCGCGGGAGAAGGCAATGAGCAGTTCTTC

J gene: TRBJ2-2
V gene: TRBV4-2
D gene: TRBD2
clone size: -
CDR3 protein: CASSPGLDTGELFF
CDR3 DNA: TGTGCCAGCAGCCCCGGACTAGACACCGGGGAGCTGTTTTTT

J gene: TRBJ1-2
V gene: TRBV5-4
D gene: TRBD1
clone size: -
CDR3 protein: CASSPAAEQGTGGYTF
CDR3 DNA: TGTGCCAGCAGCCCGGCAGCGGAACAGGGGACGGGGGGCTACACCTTC

J gene: TRBJ2-3
V gene: TRBV6-4
D gene: TRBD2
clone size: -
CDR3 protein: CASSDGLATDTQYF
CDR3 DNA: TGTGCCAGCAGTGACGGACTAGCCACAGATACGCAGTATTTT

J gene: TRBJ1-2
V gene: TRBV7-9
D gene: TRBD1
clone size: -
CDR3 protein: CASSPDRGKHNYGYTF
CDR3 DNA: TGTGCCAGCAGCCCCGACAGGGGTAAACACAACTATGGCTACACCTTC

J gene: TRBJ1-1
V gene: TRBV7-8
D gene: -
clone size: -
CDR3 protein: CASSPPGHTNTEAFF
CDR3 DNA: TGTGCCAGCAGCCCGCCCGGACACACGAACACTGAAGCTTTCTTT

J gene: TRBJ1-4
V gene: TRBV5-6
D gene: -
clone size: few
CDR3 protein: CASSFLTGATNEKLFF
CDR3 DNA: TGTGCCAGCAGCTTCTTGACGGGTGCAACTAATGAAAAACTGTTTTTT

J gene: TRBJ2-1
V gene: TRBV27
D gene: -
clone size: -
CDR3 protein: CASHGLNSYNEQFF
CDR3 DNA: TGTGCCAGCCACGGGTTGAATTCCTACAATGAGCAGTTCTTC

J gene: TRBJ2-4
V gene: TRBV28
D gene: -
clone size: -
CDR3 protein: CASSGPSGMGAKNIQYF
CDR3 DNA: TGTGCCAGCAGCGGACCTTCAGGGATGGGGGCCAAAAACATTCAGTACTTC

J gene: TRBJ2-1
V gene: TRBV28
D gene: -
clone size: -
CDR3 protein: CASSFGRNLQFF
CDR3 DNA: TGTGCCAGCAGTTTTGGCAGGAACTTGCAGTTCTTC

J gene: TRBJ1-1
V gene: TRBV4-3
D gene: -
clone size: -
CDR3 protein: CASSQEVRGRINTEAFF
CDR3 DNA: TGCGCCAGCAGCCAAGAGGTCAGGGGAAGAATAAACACTGAAGCTTTCTTT

J gene: TRBJ1-3
V gene: TRBV7-6
D gene: -
clone size: -
CDR3 protein: CASSPGGSSISSGNTIYF
CDR3 DNA: TGTGCCAGCAGCCCGGGGGGCTCTAGTATTAGCTCTGGAAACACCATATATTTT

J gene: TRBJ2-7
V gene: TRBV5-4
D gene: TRBD2
clone size: -
CDR3 protein: CASSLGGRAGEQYF
CDR3 DNA: TGTGCCAGCAGCTTGGGAGGGAGGGCCGGCGAGCAGTACTTC

J gene: TRBJ2-7
V gene: TRBV7-7
D gene: TRBD1
clone size: -
CDR3 protein: CASSLGLGQGVGEQYF
CDR3 DNA: TGTGCTAGCAGCTTAGGACTGGGACAGGGGGTGGGGGAGCAGTACTTC

J gene: TRBJ1-4
V gene: TRBV27
D gene: -
clone size: -
CDR3 protein: CASSLGRARSEKLFF
CDR3 DNA: TGTGCCAGCAGTTTAGGGCGGGCCCGTAGTGAAAAACTGTTTTTT

J gene: TRBJ2-3
V gene: TRBV29-1
D gene: TRBD1
clone size: -
CDR3 protein: CSGEDRGRSDTQYF
CDR3 DNA: TGCAGCGGAGAGGACAGGGGGCGTTCAGATACGCAGTATTTT

J gene: TRBJ2-7
V gene: TRBV13
D gene: -
clone size: -
CDR3 protein: CASSLGRVAYEQYF
CDR3 DNA: TGTGCCAGCAGCTTGGGCAGGGTGGCGTACGAGCAGTACTTC

J gene: TRBJ2-3
V gene: TRBV7-6
D gene: TRBD2
clone size: -
CDR3 protein: CASSLETSGTGDTQYF
CDR3 DNA: TGTGCCAGCAGCTTAGAGACTAGCGGGACCGGAGATACGCAGTATTTT

J gene: TRBJ2-2
V gene: TRBV9
D gene: TRBD1
clone size: -
CDR3 protein: CASSAHGTGEKSGELFF
CDR3 DNA: TGTGCCAGCAGCGCGCATGGGACAGGGGAAAAGTCCGGGGAGCTGTTTTTT

J gene: TRBJ1-3
V gene: TRBV28
D gene: -
clone size: -
CDR3 protein: CASTGGSRGNTIYF
CDR3 DNA: TGTGCCTCTACGGGGGGGTCCCGGGGAAACACCATATATTTT

J gene: TRBJ2-1
V gene: TRBV7-3
D gene: TRBD1
clone size: -
CDR3 protein: CASSLDRVANEQFF
CDR3 DNA: TGTGCCAGCAGCCTCGACAGGGTGGCCAATGAGCAGTTCTTC

J gene: TRBJ1-1
V gene: TRBV5-1
D gene: TRBD1
clone size: once
CDR3 protein: CASRGTVSDGTEAFF
CDR3 DNA: TGCGCCAGCAGGGGGACAGTGAGCGACGGGACTGAAGCTTTCTTT

J gene: TRBJ2-5
V gene: TRBV11-2
D gene: -
clone size: -
CDR3 protein: CASSRTRREETQYF
CDR3 DNA: TGTGCCAGCAGCCGAACTAGGCGAGAAGAGACCCAGTACTTC

J gene: TRBJ2-3
V gene: TRBV7-6
D gene: -
clone size: -
CDR3 protein: CASSLVGGDTDTQYF
CDR3 DNA: TGTGCCAGCAGCTTAGTTGGCGGAGACACAGATACGCAGTATTTT

J gene: TRBJ2-1
V gene: TRBV28
D gene: TRBD2
clone size: few
CDR3 protein: CASSPLAGGPGNEQFF
CDR3 DNA: TGTGCCAGCAGCCCTCTAGCGGGAGGGCCGGGGAATGAGCAGTTCTTC

J gene: TRBJ1-5
V gene: TRBV5-6
D gene: -
clone size: -
CDR3 protein: CASSRRGASNQPQHF
CDR3 DNA: TGTGCCAGCAGTAGACGGGGGGCCAGCAATCAGCCCCAGCATTTT

J gene: TRBJ2-1
V gene: TRBV19
D gene: -
clone size: -
CDR3 protein: CASSIGGGRSNEQFF
CDR3 DNA: TGTGCCAGTAGTATAGGCGGTGGGAGGAGCAATGAGCAGTTCTTC

J gene: TRBJ1-6
V gene: TRBV5-1
D gene: -
clone size: -
CDR3 protein: CASSQDGQPGTPLHF
CDR3 DNA: TGCGCCAGCAGCCAGGACGGCCAGCCCGGGACACCCCTCCACTTT

J gene: TRBJ2-5
V gene: TRBV29-1
D gene: -
clone size: -
CDR3 protein: CSHTSGETQYF
CDR3 DNA: TGCAGCCACACCTCAGGGGAGACCCAGTACTTC

J gene: TRBJ2-3
V gene: TRBV7-2
D gene: TRBD2
clone size: -
CDR3 protein: CASRAGGGPTDTQYF
CDR3 DNA: TGTGCCAGCAGGGCTGGCGGGGGGCCCACAGATACGCAGTATTTT

J gene: TRBJ2-3
V gene: TRBV7-6
D gene: TRBD2
clone size: few
CDR3 protein: CASSLETTSGNTDTQYF
CDR3 DNA: TGTGCCAGCAGCTTAGAGACCACTAGCGGGAACACAGATACGCAGTATTTT

J gene: TRBJ1-3
V gene: TRBV4-3
D gene: TRBD1
clone size: once
CDR3 protein: CASSPRGQPGNTIYF
CDR3 DNA: TGCGCCAGCAGCCCCAGGGGACAGCCGGGAAACACCATATATTTT

J gene: TRBJ2-3
V gene: TRBV5-4
D gene: TRBD2
clone size: -
CDR3 protein: CASSPDQGTSGREQYF
CDR3 DNA: TGTGCCAGCAGCCCAGACCAGGGCACTAGCGGGAGGGAGCAGTATTTT

J gene: TRBJ1-4
V gene: TRBV18
D gene: TRBD1
clone size: -
CDR3 protein: CASSPGQGHNEKLFF
CDR3 DNA: TGTGCCAGCTCACCCGGACAGGGGCATAATGAAAAACTGTTTTTT

J gene: TRBJ2-7
V gene: TRBV6-1
D gene: -
clone size: -
CDR3 protein: CASSGLQGGSYEQYF
CDR3 DNA: TGTGCCAGCAGTGGCCTACAGGGGGGGTCCTACGAGCAGTACTTC

J gene: TRBJ2-5
V gene: TRBV7-2
D gene: -
clone size: -
CDR3 protein: CASSFGRGSQETQYF
CDR3 DNA: TGTGCCAGCAGCTTCGGCCGGGGTTCCCAAGAGACCCAGTACTTC

J gene: TRBJ1-1
V gene: TRBV9
D gene: -
clone size: -
CDR3 protein: CASSVAGQGTEAFF
CDR3 DNA: TGTGCCAGCAGCGTAGCAGGCCAGGGGACTGAAGCTTTCTTT

J gene: TRBJ1-4
V gene: TRBV14
D gene: -
clone size: -
CDR3 protein: CASSPLGLTNEKLFF
CDR3 DNA: TGTGCCAGCAGCCCCCTCGGTTTAACTAATGAAAAACTGTTTTTT

J gene: TRBJ2-7
V gene: TRBV19
D gene: -
clone size: -
CDR3 protein: CASGQSTYEQYF
CDR3 DNA: TGTGCCAGTGGACAGTCCACCTACGAGCAGTACTTC

J gene: TRBJ2-1
V gene: TRBV7-7
D gene: TRBD2
clone size: -
CDR3 protein: CASSQSGGGGKADNEQFF
CDR3 DNA: TGTGCTAGCAGCCAAAGCGGGGGTGGGGGGAAAGCAGACAATGAGCAGTTCTTC

J gene: TRBJ1-2
V gene: TRBV6-6
D gene: -
clone size: -
CDR3 protein: CASSYSSGRHGYTF
CDR3 DNA: TGTGCCAGCAGTTACTCGTCAGGGAGGCATGGCTACACCTTC

J gene: TRBJ1-4
V gene: TRBV28
D gene: -
clone size: few
CDR3 protein: CASSFRGGGEKLFF
CDR3 DNA: TGTGCCAGCAGTTTCCGGGGAGGCGGCGAAAAACTGTTTTTT

J gene: TRBJ2-7
V gene: TRBV2
D gene: -
clone size: -
CDR3 protein: CAGSVEGHGEQYF
CDR3 DNA: TGTGCCGGCAGTGTCGAGGGCCACGGCGAGCAGTACTTC

J gene: TRBJ2-2
V gene: TRBV2
D gene: TRBD1
clone size: -
CDR3 protein: CASRGQGTNTGELFF
CDR3 DNA: TGTGCCAGCAGAGGACAGGGAACGAACACCGGGGAGCTGTTTTTT

J gene: TRBJ2-2
V gene: TRBV10-3
D gene: -
clone size: -
CDR3 protein: CAISPTDTGELFF
CDR3 DNA: TGTGCCATCAGTCCGACAGATACCGGGGAGCTGTTTTTT

J gene: TRBJ1-3
V gene: TRBV11-3
D gene: TRBD1
clone size: -
CDR3 protein: CASSPGQGPGNTIYF
CDR3 DNA: TGTGCCAGCAGCCCCGGACAGGGCCCTGGAAACACCATATATTTT

J gene: TRBJ2-3
V gene: TRBV9
D gene: TRBD1
clone size: -
CDR3 protein: CASSAKDRGSTDTQYF
CDR3 DNA: TGTGCCAGCAGCGCCAAGGACAGGGGGTCCACAGATACGCAGTATTTT

J gene: TRBJ1-1
V gene: TRBV7-2
D gene: -
clone size: few
CDR3 protein: CASSYAGVNTEAFF
CDR3 DNA: TGTGCCAGCAGCTACGCCGGGGTGAACACTGAAGCTTTCTTT

J gene: TRBJ2-3
V gene: TRBV9
D gene: TRBD2
clone size: -
CDR3 protein: CASSASRRGASGSTDTQYF
CDR3 DNA: TGTGCCAGCAGCGCGAGTAGGAGGGGGGCTAGCGGGAGCACAGATACGCAGTATTTT

J gene: TRBJ2-7
V gene: TRBV9
D gene: -
clone size: once
CDR3 protein: CASSFSTGAEQYF
CDR3 DNA: TGTGCCAGCAGCTTCTCAACAGGAGCCGAGCAGTACTTC

J gene: TRBJ2-1
V gene: TRBV6-4
D gene: -
clone size: -
CDR3 protein: CASSDSGTGSNEQFF
CDR3 DNA: TGTGCCAGCAGTGATTCCGGGACTGGCTCCAATGAGCAGTTCTTC

J gene: TRBJ1-5
V gene: TRBV19
D gene: TRBD1
clone size: few
CDR3 protein: CASKGTERNQPQHF
CDR3 DNA: TGTGCCTCCAAGGGGACAGAGCGCAATCAGCCCCAGCATTTT

J gene: TRBJ2-7
V gene: TRBV7-9
D gene: -
clone size: -
CDR3 protein: CASSLVLMEQYF
CDR3 DNA: TGTGCCAGCAGCTTAGTTTTAATGGAGCAGTACTTC

J gene: TRBJ1-1
V gene: TRBV18
D gene: TRBD1
clone size: once
CDR3 protein: CASSSRTGGNTEAFF
CDR3 DNA: TGTGCCAGCTCATCCCGGACAGGGGGGAACACTGAAGCTTTCTTT

J gene: TRBJ2-7
V gene: TRBV7-2
D gene: -
clone size: -
CDR3 protein: CASSLSGRSIYEQYF
CDR3 DNA: TGTGCCAGCAGCCTTAGCGGCAGGTCGATCTACGAGCAGTACTTC

J gene: TRBJ2-2
V gene: TRBV10-3
D gene: TRBD2
clone size: -
CDR3 protein: CATGTSGGAGELFF
CDR3 DNA: TGTGCCACGGGGACTAGCGGGGGGGCCGGGGAGCTGTTTTTT

J gene: TRBJ1-1
V gene: TRBV18
D gene: -
clone size: -
CDR3 protein: CASSTDGNTEAFF
CDR3 DNA: TGTGCCAGCTCGACTGACGGGAACACTGAAGCTTTCTTT

J gene: TRBJ2-2
V gene: TRBV19
D gene: -
clone size: once
CDR3 protein: CASTTGGNTGELFF
CDR3 DNA: TGTGCCAGTACCACAGGCGGTAACACCGGGGAGCTGTTTTTT